This T cell receptor (beta chain) was sequenced for a study of Graves' ophthalmopathy and Graves' hyperthyroidism (dated by TCRdb to between 2017 and 2018). About the full investigation: Peripheral blood was collected before any treatment was given, at the time of initial diagnosis. A discovery set of 100 patients (more than 40 ophthalmopathy, about 59 stable hyperthyroidism) was enrolled to explore V-J signatures distinguishing ophthalmopathy from hyperthyroidism. The independent validation cohort included 18 to 20 hyperthyroidism patients plus 17 patients who later progressed from hyperthyroidism to ophthalmopathy. In total, approximately 130 blood samples were TCR-sequenced: approximately 42 ophthalmopathy, some 75 hyperthyroidism and 17 hyperthyroidism-to-ophthalmopathy patients. In over 5 hyperthyroidism patients, the T-cell repertoire of thyroid tissue was compared with the T-cell repertoire of blood. The study used signatures of the TCR beta repertoire to tell Graves' ophthalmopathy apart from Graves' hyperthyroidism and to predict which patients would progress to ophthalmopathy. Following sampling, methimazole starting at 30 mg daily was administered to hyperthyroidism patients, and high-dose intravenous methylprednisolone was administered to ophthalmopathy patients.

From cysteine to phenylalanine, the CDR3 is 14 amino acids long. Only the CDR3 region is kept as DNA, spanning 42 bases read in frame from base 1. V loses 6 bases of germline sequence and J loses 6 bases, and the interval between the two ends is 12 bases. For repertoire sequencing, the TCR beta CDR3 regions were amplified from RNA transcripts. A first-round RT-PCR used HTBI primers with the Qiagen OneStep RT-PCR kit, followed by a second-round multiplex PCR, size selection and purification. Sequencing of the libraries was carried out on an Illumina HiSeq2000 in paired-end mode with 100 bp reads. The authors processed their data as follows. Reads were processed with SOAPnuke, discarding reads with adapters, uncalled bases, mean Phred below 15, or no exact constant-primer or identifier match. COPE v1.2.5 was used to merge the high-quality paired reads. Unique nucleotide sequences were defined as clonotypes and aligned to IMGT TRB V, D and J references using MiTCR v1.1. The analysis was limited to V-J combinations with a frequency above 0.0001, which together covered more than 98% of repertoires. A TCR clonal expansion and chaos score per V-J combination was defined as the ratio of F50 clonal expansion to chaos observed in the TCRdist matrix. Features were reduced by Welch's t-statistics and random forest to about a dozen V-J combinations, which fed a naive Bayes classifier. The Morisita-Horn index was used to measure how similar the thyroid and blood repertoires were. Using fastp at Q25 and MiXCR, TCRdb reprocessed the public reads and kept productive beta chains. A single entry per CDR3 protein holds the most common genes and DNA from its merged rows. V and J calls and clone size were set by TCRdb, not the authors. Counted in this sample were roughly 350,000 distinct CDR3 sequences; about 18% of them appeared once. The ten largest clones add up to 2% to 3% of the sample.

Hyperthyroidism was considered stable if no progression to ophthalmopathy occurred within 18 months of follow-up. Hyperthyroidism patients were newly diagnosed, with disease duration under 2 months, and aged 18 to 65 years. Patients with other autoimmune diseases, uncontrolled infections, pregnancy or lactation were excluded from the study. Clinical symptoms, serum thyroxine, TRAb, thyroid ultrasound and orbital computed tomography formed the basis of the diagnosis. Ficoll-Paque density gradient centrifugation was used to isolate PBMCs from 9.5 to 10 ml of fresh peripheral blood. Total RNA was extracted using Trizol reagent, and RNA quality was checked on an Agilent 2100 Bioanalyzer. The table lists this clonotype with many counts. The specificity of this receptor is unknown. No base quality values were provided; no much bigger clone lies one nucleotide off. What the study reported, not specific to this receptor: No statistical method was used to predetermine the sample size, and group allocation was not hidden from the investigators. In validation, the model predicted ophthalmopathy progression with over 60% sensitivity and 72.22% specificity; some twelve predicted patients were CT-confirmed with GO in a median of roughly 6.8 months. The 13-signature model separated ophthalmopathy from stable hyperthyroidism with roughly 88% sensitivity and approximately 81% specificity in cross-validation, and 80%/75% in the test set. Among expanded thyroid clonotypes with frequency above 0.001, most also showed up in blood, which suggests that blood repertoires may reflect the thyroid immune response.

The chain links TRBV12-3 or TRBV12-4 with TRBJ1-6; no D gene call is confident. The sequence was obtained from an adult woman with stable Graves' hyperthyroidism. Material for sequencing was peripheral blood. The bases are TGTGCCAGCAGAGCCTCTCTTGGTAATTCACCCCTCCACTTT. Its product reads: CASRASLGNSPLHF.